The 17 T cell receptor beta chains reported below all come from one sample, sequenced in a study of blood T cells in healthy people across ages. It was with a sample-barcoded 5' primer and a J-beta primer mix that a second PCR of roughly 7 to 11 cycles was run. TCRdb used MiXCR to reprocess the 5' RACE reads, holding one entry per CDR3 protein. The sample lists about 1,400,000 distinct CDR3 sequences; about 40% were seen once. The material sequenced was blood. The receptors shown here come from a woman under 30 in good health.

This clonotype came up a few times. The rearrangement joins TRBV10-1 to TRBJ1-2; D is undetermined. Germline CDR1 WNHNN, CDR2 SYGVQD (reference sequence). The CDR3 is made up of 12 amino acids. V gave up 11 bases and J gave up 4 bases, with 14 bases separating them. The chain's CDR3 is CAPLRVGYGYTF. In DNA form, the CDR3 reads TGCGCCCCCCTGAGGGTCGGCTATGGCTACACCTTC.

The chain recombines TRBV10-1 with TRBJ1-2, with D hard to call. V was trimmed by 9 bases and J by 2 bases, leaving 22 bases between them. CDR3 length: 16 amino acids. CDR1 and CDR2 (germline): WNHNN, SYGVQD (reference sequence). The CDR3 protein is CARIKGAPGINYGYTF. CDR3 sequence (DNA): TGCGCCAGGATTAAGGGCGCCCCGGGCATCAACTATGGCTACACCTTC.

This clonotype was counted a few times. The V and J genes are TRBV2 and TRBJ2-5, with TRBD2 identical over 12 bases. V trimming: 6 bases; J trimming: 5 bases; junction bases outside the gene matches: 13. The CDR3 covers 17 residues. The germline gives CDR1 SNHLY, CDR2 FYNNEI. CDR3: CASRQRLAGDGRETQYF. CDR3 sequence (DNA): TGTGCCAGCAGACAACGACTAGCGGGGGACGGGAGGGAGACCCAGTACTTC.

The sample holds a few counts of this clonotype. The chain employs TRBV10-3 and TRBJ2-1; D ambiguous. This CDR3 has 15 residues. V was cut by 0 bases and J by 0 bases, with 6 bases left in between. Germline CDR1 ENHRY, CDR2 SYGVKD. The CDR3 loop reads CAISESTNSYNEQFF. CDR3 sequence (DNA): TGTGCCATCAGTGAGTCGACAAACTCCTACAATGAGCAGTTCTTC.

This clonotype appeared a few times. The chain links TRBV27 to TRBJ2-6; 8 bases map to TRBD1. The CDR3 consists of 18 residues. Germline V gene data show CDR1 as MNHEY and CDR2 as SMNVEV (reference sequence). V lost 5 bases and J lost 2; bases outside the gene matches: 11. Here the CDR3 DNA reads TGTGCCAGCAGTCCTGCCAGACAGGGGAAAACTGGGGCCAACGTCCTGACTTTC. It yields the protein CASSPARQGKTGANVLTF. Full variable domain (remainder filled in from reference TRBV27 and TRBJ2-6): EAQVTQNPRYLITVTGKKLTVTCSQNMNHEYMSWYRQDPGLGLRQIYYSMNVEVTDKGDVPEGYKVSRKEKRNFPLILESPSPNQTSLYFCASSPARQGKTGANVLTFGAGSRLTVL.

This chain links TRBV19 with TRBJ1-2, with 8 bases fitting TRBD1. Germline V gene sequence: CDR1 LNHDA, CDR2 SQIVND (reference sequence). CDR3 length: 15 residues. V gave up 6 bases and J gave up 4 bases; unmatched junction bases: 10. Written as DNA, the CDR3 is TGTGCCAGTAGAACCGGACAGGGATTAGGCTATGGCTACACCTTC. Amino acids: CASRTGQGLGYGYTF.

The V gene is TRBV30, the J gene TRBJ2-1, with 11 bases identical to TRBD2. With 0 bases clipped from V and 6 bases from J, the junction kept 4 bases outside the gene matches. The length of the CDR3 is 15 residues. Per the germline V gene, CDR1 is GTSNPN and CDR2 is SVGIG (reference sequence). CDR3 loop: CAWSVTLAGVNEQFF. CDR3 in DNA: TGTGCCTGGAGTGTCACACTAGCGGGAGTCAATGAGCAGTTCTTC. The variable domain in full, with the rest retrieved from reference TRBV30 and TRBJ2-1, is SQTIHQWPATLVQPVGSPLSLECTVEGTSNPNLYWYRQAAGRGLQLLFYSVGIGQISSEVPQNLSASRPQDRQFILSSKKLLLSDSGFYLCAWSVTLAGVNEQFFGPGTRLTVL.

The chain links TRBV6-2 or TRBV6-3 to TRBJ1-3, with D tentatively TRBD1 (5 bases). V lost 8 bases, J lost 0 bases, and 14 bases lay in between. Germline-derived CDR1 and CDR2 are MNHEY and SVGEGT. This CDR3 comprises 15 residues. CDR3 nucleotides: TGTGCCAGCGGCTTGGGACGGAACTCTGGAAACACCATATATTTT. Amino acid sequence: CASGLGRNSGNTIYF.

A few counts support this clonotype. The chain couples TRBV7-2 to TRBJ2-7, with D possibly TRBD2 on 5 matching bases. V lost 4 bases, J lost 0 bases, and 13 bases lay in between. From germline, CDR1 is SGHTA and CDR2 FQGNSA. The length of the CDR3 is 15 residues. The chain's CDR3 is CASSSGRALSYEQYF. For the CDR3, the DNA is TGTGCCAGCAGCTCCGGGCGGGCCCTCTCCTACGAGCAGTACTTC. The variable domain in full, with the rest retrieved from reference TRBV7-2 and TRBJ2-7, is GAGVSQSPSNKVTEKGKDVELRCDPISGHTALYWYRQSLGQGLEFLIYFQGNSAPDKSGLPSDRFSAERTGGSVSTLTIQRTQQEDSAVYLCASSSGRALSYEQYFGPGTRLTVT.

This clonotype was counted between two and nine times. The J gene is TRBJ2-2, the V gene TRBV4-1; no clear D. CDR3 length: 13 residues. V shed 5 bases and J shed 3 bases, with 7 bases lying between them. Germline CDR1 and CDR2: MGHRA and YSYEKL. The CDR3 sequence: CASSTRDTGELFF. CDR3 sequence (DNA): TGCGCCAGCAGCACCCGTGACACCGGGGAGCTGTTTTTT.

This CDR3 is CASSLGLRTSGNTIYF. CDR3 DNA: TGTGCCAGCAGTCTGGGACTAAGGACGTCTGGAAACACCATATATTTT. This sequence joins TRBV6-5 and TRBJ1-3; D is possibly TRBD1 (5 bases). This CDR3 region has 16 residues. The V end lost 5 bases, the J end lost 1 base, and 15 bases lay between the germline ends. Germline CDR1 MNHEY, CDR2 SVGAGI.

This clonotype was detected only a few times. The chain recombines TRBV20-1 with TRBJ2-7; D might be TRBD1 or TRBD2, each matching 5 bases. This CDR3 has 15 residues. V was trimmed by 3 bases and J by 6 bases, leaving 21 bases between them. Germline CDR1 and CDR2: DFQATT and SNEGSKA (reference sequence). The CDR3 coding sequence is TGCAGTGCTAGCCCTCCCGAGGGGCGCTTTGGCGAGCAGTACTTC. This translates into CSASPPEGRFGEQYF.

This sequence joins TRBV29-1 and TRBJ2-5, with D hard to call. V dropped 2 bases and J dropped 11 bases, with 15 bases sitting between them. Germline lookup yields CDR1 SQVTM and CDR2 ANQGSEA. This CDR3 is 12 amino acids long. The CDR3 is CSVERVANEQYF. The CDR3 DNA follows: TGCAGCGTTGAAAGAGTCGCCAATGAGCAGTACTTC. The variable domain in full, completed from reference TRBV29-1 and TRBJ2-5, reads SAVISQKPSRDICQRGTSLTIQCQVDSQVTMMFWYRQQPGQSLTLIATANQGSEATYESGFVIDKFPISRPNLTFSTLTVSNMSPEDSSIYLCSVERVANEQYFGPGTRLLVL.

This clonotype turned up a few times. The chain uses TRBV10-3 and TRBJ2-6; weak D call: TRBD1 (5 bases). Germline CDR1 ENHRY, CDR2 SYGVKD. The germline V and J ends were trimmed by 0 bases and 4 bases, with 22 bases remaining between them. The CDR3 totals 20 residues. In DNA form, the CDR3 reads TGTGCCATCAGTGAGTCTTTCGGGCTTGGGGCCGACGGCGGGGCCAACGTCCTGACTTTC. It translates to CAISESFGLGADGGANVLTF.

CDR3 residues: CASSFHGDTQYF. CDR3 bases: TGTGCCAGCAGCTTCCACGGGGATACGCAGTATTTT. The rearrangement joins TRBV7-9 to TRBJ2-3; D is unresolved. Trimming shortened V by 3 bases and J by 6 bases, and 7 bases separated the two germline ends. This CDR3 is 12 amino acids long. The germline V gene encodes CDR1 SEHNR and CDR2 FQNEAQ (reference sequence).

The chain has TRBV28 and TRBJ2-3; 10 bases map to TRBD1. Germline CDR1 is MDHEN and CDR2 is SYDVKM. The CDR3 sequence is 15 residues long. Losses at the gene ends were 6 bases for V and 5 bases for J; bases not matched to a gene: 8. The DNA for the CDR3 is TGTGCCAGCAGCCAGAGACAGGGGGCCATAGATACGCAGTATTTT. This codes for CASSQRQGAIDTQYF.

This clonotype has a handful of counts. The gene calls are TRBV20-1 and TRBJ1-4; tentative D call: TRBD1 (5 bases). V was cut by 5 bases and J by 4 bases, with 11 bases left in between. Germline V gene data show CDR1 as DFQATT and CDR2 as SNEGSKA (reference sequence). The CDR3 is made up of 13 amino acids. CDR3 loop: CSALGTVNEKLFF. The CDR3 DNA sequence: TGCAGTGCTCTCGGGACGGTTAATGAAAAACTGTTTTTT.